This record looks at one T cell receptor (beta chain) sequence and its context. What it binds is not known. PCR primers comprised 60 Vbeta and 13 Jbeta primers. Original analysis: Later reanalysis found 60 million to 90 million unique TCR beta chains, approximately 11 million of them shared. Sequencing used immunoSEQ multiplex PCR; TCRdb keeps in-frame clones, though not all of them. V and J calls and clone size are copied from that table; D and trimming were computed from the DNA. This sample's table reports around 140,000 clones. V was pared by 4 bases and J by 6 bases, with 2 bases of the junction left unmatched. The CDR3 extends over 13 amino acids. The V gene's germline CDR1 is SQVTM and CDR2 ANQGSEA. The data stem from a study of cytomegalovirus exposure and HLA in healthy donors. Study-wide points: Researchers counted 150 to 200 TCR beta chains as cytomegalovirus-associated. As confirmed in vitro, a few CMV-associated chains were specific for CMV antigens.

J is TRBJ1-5 and V is TRBV29-1; TRBD1 agrees at 11 bases. The TCR was taken from a woman aged 18 to 35 in good health and CMV-seronegative. The sequenced material came from PBMCs. CDR3 sequence (DNA): TGCAGCGTTGTTGGGACAGGGGGTCAGCCCCAGCATTTT. It is translated as CSVVGTGGQPQHF.